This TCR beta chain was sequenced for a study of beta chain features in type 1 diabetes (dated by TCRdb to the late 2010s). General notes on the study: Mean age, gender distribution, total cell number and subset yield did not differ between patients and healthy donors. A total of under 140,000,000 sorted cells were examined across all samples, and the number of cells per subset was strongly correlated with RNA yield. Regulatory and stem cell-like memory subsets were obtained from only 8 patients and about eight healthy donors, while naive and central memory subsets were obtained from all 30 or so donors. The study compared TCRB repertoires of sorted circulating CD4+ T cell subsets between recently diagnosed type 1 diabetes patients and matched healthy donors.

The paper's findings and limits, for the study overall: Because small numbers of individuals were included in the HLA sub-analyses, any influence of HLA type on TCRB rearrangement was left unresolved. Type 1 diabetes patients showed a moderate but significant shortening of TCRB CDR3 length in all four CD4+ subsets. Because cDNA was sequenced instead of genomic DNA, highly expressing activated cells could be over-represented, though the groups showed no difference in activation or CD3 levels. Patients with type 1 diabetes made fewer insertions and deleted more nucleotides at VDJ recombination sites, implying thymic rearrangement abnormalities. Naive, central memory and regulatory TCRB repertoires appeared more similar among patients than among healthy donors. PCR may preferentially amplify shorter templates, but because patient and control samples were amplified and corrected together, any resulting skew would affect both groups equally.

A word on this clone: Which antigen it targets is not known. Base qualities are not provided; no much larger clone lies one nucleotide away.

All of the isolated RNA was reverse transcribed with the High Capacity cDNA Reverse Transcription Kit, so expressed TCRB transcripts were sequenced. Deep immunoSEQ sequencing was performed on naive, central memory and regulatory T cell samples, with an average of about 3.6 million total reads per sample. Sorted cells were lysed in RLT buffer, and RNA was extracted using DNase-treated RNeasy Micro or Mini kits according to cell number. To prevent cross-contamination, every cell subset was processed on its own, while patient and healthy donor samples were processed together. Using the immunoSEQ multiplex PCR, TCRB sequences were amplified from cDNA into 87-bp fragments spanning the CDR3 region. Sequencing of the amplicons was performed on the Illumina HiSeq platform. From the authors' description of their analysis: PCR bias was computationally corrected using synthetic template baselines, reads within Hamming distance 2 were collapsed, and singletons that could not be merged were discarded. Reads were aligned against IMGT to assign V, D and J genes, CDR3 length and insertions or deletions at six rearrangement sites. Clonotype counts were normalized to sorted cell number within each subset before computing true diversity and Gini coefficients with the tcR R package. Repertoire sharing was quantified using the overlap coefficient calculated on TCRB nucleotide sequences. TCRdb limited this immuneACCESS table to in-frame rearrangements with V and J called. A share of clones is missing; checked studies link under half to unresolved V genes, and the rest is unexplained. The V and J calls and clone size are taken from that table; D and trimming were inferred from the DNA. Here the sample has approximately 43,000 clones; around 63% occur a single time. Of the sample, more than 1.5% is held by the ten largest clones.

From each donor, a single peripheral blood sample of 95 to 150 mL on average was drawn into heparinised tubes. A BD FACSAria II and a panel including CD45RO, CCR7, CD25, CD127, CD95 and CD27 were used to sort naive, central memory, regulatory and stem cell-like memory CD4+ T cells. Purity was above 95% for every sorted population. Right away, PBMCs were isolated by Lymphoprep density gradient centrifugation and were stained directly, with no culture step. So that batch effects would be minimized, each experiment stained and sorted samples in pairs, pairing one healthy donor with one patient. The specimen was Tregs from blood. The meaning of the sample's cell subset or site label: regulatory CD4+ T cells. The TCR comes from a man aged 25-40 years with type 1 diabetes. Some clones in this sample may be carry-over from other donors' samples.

The CDR3 corresponds to CASSSGLYTDTQYF. The DNA reads TGTGCCAGCAGTTCCGGACTGTACACAGATACGCAGTATTTT. This sequence uses TRBV28 and TRBJ2-3; matching of 5 bases hints at TRBD2 as the D gene. CDR1 and CDR2 were assigned from the germline V gene as MDHEN and SYDVKM. V was cut back by 4 bases and J by 2 bases, leaving a gap of 10 bases between them. The CDR3 goes from the cysteine to the phenylalanine over 14 residues. Of the read, only the CDR3 DNA is kept; its 42 bases are in frame from base 1.